This T cell receptor beta chain was captured in a study of regulatory T cells in long-lasting Graves disease. HTBI primers from iRepertoire and Arm-PCR of CDR3 regions yielded the TCR beta libraries. TCRdb reprocessed the multiplex PCR reads with MiXCR, giving one entry per CDR3 protein. In the table there are more than 300,000 distinct CDR3 sequences, less than 30% of which are singletons. Time point noted: persistent/refractory GD, antithyroid drugs over 5 years with positive TRAb. Extracted RNA from PBMCs served as the source of the TCR library. The source of the patients was an endocrinology department in Xi'an, China. V lost 8 bases, J lost 8 bases, and 21 bases lay in between. The germline V gene has CDR1 SGHTA and CDR2 FQGNSA. The CDR3 contains 14 residues. Concerning this clonotype itself: Its target is not known.

Study-wide results and caveats: The study found lower TCR diversity in persistent Graves' patients than in newly diagnosed ones. Newly diagnosed disease favored TRBV20-1 and TRBJ2-1 over persistent disease.

This receptor was obtained from a woman aged 40 to 50 with Graves disease. The chain combines TRBV7-2 with TRBJ1-2, with a weak D call TRBD1 (5 bases). The input for sequencing was peripheral blood mononuclear cells (PBMCs), taken when the disease was refractory, from a patient treated with antithyroid drugs. The chain's CDR3 is CASSPPLRGKGYTF. As DNA, the CDR3 is TGTGCCAGCTCACCACCCCTGCGGGGCAAGGGCTACACCTTC.